One and the same sample provided the 4 T cell receptor beta chains below, sequenced in a study of cytomegalovirus exposure and HLA in healthy donors. In the PCR, 60 Vbeta and 13 Jbeta primers were used. Sequenced by immunoSEQ multiplex PCR; TCRdb stores in-frame clones only, minus some. The sample includes 130,000 to 150,000 clones, 64% of them seen just once. Sequenced: PBMCs. The receptors derive from a woman aged 30 to 39 in good health and CMV-seropositive.

V and J are TRBV29-1 and TRBJ1-5, with TRBD1 as a possible D gene (5 bases). From germline, CDR1 is SQVTM and CDR2 ANQGSEA. V lost 7 bases and J 6 bases, leaving 16 bases between the germline ends. The CDR3 is 13 amino acids. The CDR3 reads CSAGAGRGQPQHF. In DNA form, the CDR3 reads TGCAGCGCCGGAGCAGGGAGGGGTCAGCCCCAGCATTTT.

Written as DNA, the CDR3 is TGTGCCAGCAGTTTATGGGGACAGGGTGGTGGCTACACCTTC. Translating it yields CASSLWGQGGGYTF. This chain connects TRBV28 to TRBJ1-2; 9 bases fit TRBD1. V dropped 0 bases and J dropped 7; count of bases not matched to a gene: 3. The CDR3 consists of 14 residues. Germline CDR1 and CDR2: MDHEN and SYDVKM.

The genes are TRBV5-1 and TRBJ1-1; the match to TRBD1 covers 7 bases. The CDR3 sequence is 12 residues long. CDR1 is SGHRS and CDR2 is YFSETQ in the germline V gene. The junction had 2 bases not matched to a gene; V was cut back by 4 bases and J by 5 bases. The CDR3 region is CASSPQGTEAFF. The CDR3 DNA is TGCGCCAGCAGCCCACAGGGGACTGAAGCTTTCTTT.

The V call is TRBV28, the J call TRBJ1-2; 8 nucleotides agree with TRBD1. Germline V lookup: CDR1 MDHEN, CDR2 SYDVKM. The CDR3 covers 17 residues. Losses at the gene ends were 1 base for V and 5 bases for J; bases not matched to a gene: 12. CDR3 bases: TGTGCCAGCAGTTTATTAGACAGGGGAGGTTTGTCGTATGGCTACACCTTC. This gives the protein CASSLLDRGGLSYGYTF.